These 15 T cell receptor beta chains share one sample of origin, sequenced in a study of beta chain features in type 1 diabetes. Broader study findings: When Type 1 diabetes patients were examined, their TCRB CDR3s proved moderately but significantly shorter in all four CD4+ subsets.

Of the isolated RNA, all was reverse transcribed, and so the sequenced material was expressed TCRB transcripts. The method was immunoSEQ multiplex PCR; TCRdb's version includes in-frame clones alone and lacks a portion of them. The sample has around 310,000 clones, about 13% seen once. The antigens of these receptors remain unknown. The specimen was naive CD4+ T cells from blood. Receptor source: a woman younger than 35 with type 1 diabetes.

The sample holds a few counts of this clone. The V gene is TRBV19, the J gene TRBJ1-5; D is perhaps TRBD1 (6 bases). This CDR3 is built from 12 residues. Trimming cost V 7 bases and J 7 bases, with 11 bases left between them. Germline CDR1 reads LNHDA; CDR2 reads SQIVND (reference sequence). In DNA, the CDR3 is TGTGCCAGTACCCTTCAGGGGCAGCCCCAGCATTTT. This gives the protein CASTLQGQPQHF.

This chain links TRBV5-1 with TRBJ2-2; D is perhaps TRBD1 (6 bases). V lost 4 bases to trimming and J lost 5 bases, with 12 bases between them. The CDR3 spans 14 residues. The germline V gene has CDR1 SGHRS and CDR2 YFSETQ. The CDR3 protein is CASSPRTETGELFF. In DNA form, the CDR3 reads TGCGCCAGCAGCCCCCGGACAGAGACCGGGGAGCTGTTTTTT. Based on the CDR3 plus reference TRBV5-1 and TRBJ2-2, the full variable domain is KAGVTQTPRYLIKTRGQQVTLSCSPISGHRSVSWYQQTPGQGLQFLFEYFSETQRNKGNFPGRFSGRQFSNSRSEMNVSTLELGDSALYLCASSPRTETGELFFGEGSRLTVL.

This clone came up a few times. V is TRBV19 and J is TRBJ2-5; TRBD2 aligns across 7 bases. Unmatched junction bases numbered 10, after V lost 7 bases and J lost 5 bases. CDR1 LNHDA and CDR2 SQIVND come from the germline V gene (reference sequence). The CDR3 contains 14 residues. CDR3 amino acids: CASTLRAGVETQYF. The DNA of the CDR3 is TGTGCCAGTACCCTGAGGGCGGGAGTGGAGACCCAGTACTTC. The full variable domain, completed using reference TRBV19 and TRBJ2-5, is DGGITQSPKYLFRKEGQNVTLSCEQNLNHDAMYWYRQDPGQGLRLIYYSQIVNDFQKGDIAEGYSVSREKKESFPLTVTSAQKNPTAFYLCASTLRAGVETQYFGPGTRLLVL.

With regard to this clone: The sample carries other DNA sequences with the same CDR3. The V gene is TRBV7-9, the J gene TRBJ2-7, with D possibly being TRBD1 (6 bases). The CDR3 spans 15 residues. Germline V gene lookup returns CDR1 SEHNR and CDR2 FQNEAQ (reference sequence). V was shortened by 1 base and J by 1 base, with 11 bases between the two germline ends. The CDR3 nucleotides are TGTGCCAGCAGCTTAGTGGGCAGGGGATCCTACGAGCAGTACTTC. Protein sequence: CASSLVGRGSYEQYF.

The chain uses TRBV9 and TRBJ1-4, with D unresolved. The CDR3 spans 13 residues. The V end lost 0 bases, the J end lost 8 bases, and 8 bases lay between the germline ends. Germline V gene sequence: CDR1 SGDLS, CDR2 YYNGEE. In DNA form, the CDR3 reads TGTGCCAGCAGCGTAGGTTCGGGGGAAAAACTGTTTTTT. Translating gives CASSVGSGEKLFF.

This clone showed up just a few times. The chain combines TRBV7-9 with TRBJ1-2; TRBD1 might be the D (5 bases). The germline V gene has CDR1 SEHNR and CDR2 FQNEAQ (reference sequence). The germline V and J ends were trimmed by 5 bases and 3 bases, with 13 bases remaining between them. The CDR3 contains 14 residues. CDR3: CASSPGGLDYGYTF. DNA of the CDR3: TGTGCCAGCAGCCCCGGGGGGTTGGACTATGGCTACACCTTC.

This clone has just a few counts. The V call is TRBV27, the J call TRBJ2-4, with D unresolved. CDR3 length: 15 amino acids. Germline lookup yields CDR1 MNHEY and CDR2 SMNVEV (reference sequence). V dropped 5 bases and J dropped 0 bases, with 11 bases sitting between them. This CDR3 reads CASSQDRIAKNIQYF. CDR3 coding DNA: TGTGCCAGCAGTCAGGATCGTATAGCCAAAAACATTCAGTACTTC.

This clone has just a few counts. The chain joins TRBV11-2 to TRBJ2-1; D may be TRBD2 (5 bases). The CDR3 has 14 residues. V lost 7 bases, J lost 10 bases, and 20 bases lay in between. CDR1 and CDR2 from the germline V gene are SGHAT and FQNNGV. CDR3 amino acids: CASTPRESHWEQFF. The CDR3 DNA reads TGTGCCAGCACCCCTAGGGAGAGTCATTGGGAGCAGTTCTTC.

The V gene is TRBV10-3, the J gene TRBJ1-5; 7 bases fit TRBD1. Germline V gives CDR1 ENHRY, CDR2 SYGVKD. The CDR3 runs to 16 residues. Trimming took 0 bases from V and 4 from J; bases not matched to a gene: 6. CDR3 nucleotides: TGTGCCATCAGTGAGTCGAAGGGGACAGAGAATCAGCCCCAGCATTTT. Protein sequence: CAISESKGTENQPQHF.

This clone was seen a few times. The gene calls are TRBV5-5 and TRBJ2-7, with TRBD2 identical over 7 bases. CDR1 is SGHKS, CDR2 YYEKEE, per germline (reference sequence). The ends lost 4 bases at V and 5 bases at J; junction bases unmatched: 15. The CDR3 is made up of 16 amino acids. CDR3 sequence reads: CASSKGGAGEFHEQYF. The DNA of the CDR3 is TGTGCCAGCAGCAAAGGAGGGGCGGGAGAGTTCCACGAGCAGTACTTC.

This clone has a handful of counts. J is TRBJ1-1 and V is TRBV6-5, with 7 bases matching TRBD1. CDR1 is MNHEY, CDR2 SVGAGI, per germline. The CDR3 has 16 amino acids. The V segment lost 0 bases and the J segment 4 bases; nucleotides outside the gene matches: 8. CDR3 loop: CASSYSTSAGGTEAFF. DNA of the CDR3: TGTGCCAGCAGTTACTCGACCTCTGCAGGGGGCACTGAAGCTTTCTTT.

This clone turned up a few times. This chain links TRBV6-6 with TRBJ2-7; 10 bases line up with TRBD1. The germline CDR1 and CDR2 sequences are MNHNY and SVGAGI (reference sequence). V was pared by 0 bases and J by 7 bases, with 6 bases of the junction left unmatched. CDR3 length: 15 amino acids. In DNA form, the CDR3 reads TGTGCCAGCAGTTACTCGAGGGACAGGGGTTGGGAGCAGTACGTC. Amino acid sequence: CASSYSRDRGWEQYV.

There are a few counts of this clone. The chain recombines TRBV5-4 with TRBJ2-1, with 12 bases lining up with TRBD2. The CDR3 spans 20 residues. Per the germline V gene, CDR1 is SGHNT and CDR2 is YYREEE (reference sequence). With 2 bases clipped from V and 4 bases from J, the junction kept 16 bases outside the gene matches. CDR3 coding DNA: TGTGCCAGCAGCTTAGCGGCTAGCGGGAGGGCCCCTTCAATTTACAATGAGCAGTTCTTC. Its protein product is CASSLAASGRAPSIYNEQFF.

The V call is TRBV19, the J call TRBJ1-1, with D uncertain. The CDR3 spans 13 residues. The germline gives CDR1 LNHDA, CDR2 SQIVND (reference sequence). V lost 5 bases, J lost 4 bases, and 11 bases lay in between. CDR3 sequence reads: CASSAQRGTEAFF. As DNA, the CDR3 is TGTGCCAGTAGTGCTCAGCGGGGCACTGAAGCTTTCTTT.

Written as DNA, the CDR3 is TGTGCCACCAGCAGAGAACGCGACAGGGGGCCCACAGATACGCAGTATTTT. It codes for CATSRERDRGPTDTQYF. The chain uses TRBV15 and TRBJ2-3, with TRBD1 identical over 10 bases. Germline CDR1 is LNHNV and CDR2 is YYDKDF (reference sequence). V lost 0 bases, J lost 2 bases, and 5 bases stayed unmatched. The CDR3 sequence is 17 residues long. Combining the CDR3 with reference TRBV15 and TRBJ2-3 gives the whole variable domain DAMVIQNPRYQVTQFGKPVTLSCSQTLNHNVMYWYQQKSSQAPKLLFHYYDKDFNNEADTPDNFQSRRPNTSFCFLDIRSPGLGDTAMYLCATSRERDRGPTDTQYFGPGTRLTVL.